These T cell receptor beta chains were read from a single sample in a study of blood T cells in healthy people across ages. TCRdb reanalysed the 5' RACE reads using MiXCR and keeps one entry per CDR3 protein. The sample yields 1 million to 1.2 million distinct CDR3 sequences, roughly two fifths seen once. The sequencing input was blood. These receptors originate from a man aged 18 to 30 in good health. CDR3s leave out the opening cysteine and the closing phenylalanine or tryptophan. Not all rows give a size; the values are once, few, many and, for expanded clones, a class.

j_call v_call clone_size cdr3_aa
TRBJ1-4 TRBV29-1 NA SVPLGGYGEKLF
TRBJ2-7 TRBV29-1 NA SAQGADEQY
TRBJ2-3 TRBV20-1 NA SATLLLADTQY
TRBJ1-2 TRBV9 once ASSVVSTAYGYT
TRBJ1-1 TRBV7-2 few ASSPSRDRMNTEAF
TRBJ1-3 TRBV12-3/TRBV12-4 NA ASSLGKTGNTIY
TRBJ1-2 TRBV9 NA ASSVGNLGYGYT
TRBJ1-2 TRBV4-1 NA ASSPTAQYGCT
TRBJ2-7 TRBV6-5 NA ASSRGLAQYEQY
TRBJ2-1 TRBV4-3 NA ASSQPWVGGNEQF
TRBJ1-1 TRBV20-1 NA SAREEGRVNTEAF
TRBJ2-3 TRBV10-3 few AISEQGLTDTQY
TRBJ1-1 TRBV4-1 NA ASRYRMNTEAF
TRBJ2-2 TRBV2 NA ASSISGELF
TRBJ2-4 TRBV6-2/TRBV6-3 NA ASSFGPSPKNIQY
TRBJ2-1 TRBV7-2 once ASSVDFSSEQF
TRBJ1-1 TRBV9 NA ASSAGVKNTEAF
TRBJ2-5 TRBV7-8 many ASSPTGTVQETQY